This T cell receptor (beta chain) is from a study of Graves' ophthalmopathy and Graves' hyperthyroidism. PBMCs had their origin in fresh peripheral blood (around 10 ml). The TCR beta CDR3 regions underwent amplification from RNA transcripts. Amplification began with first-round RT-PCR using HTBI primers, then second-round multiplex PCR was performed. TCRdb passed the multiplex PCR reads through MiXCR, listing each CDR3 protein once. The table includes about 620,000 distinct CDR3 sequences, 20% to 25% detected once. Trimming cost V 7 bases and J 4 bases, with 10 bases left between them. The CDR3 spans 12 residues. This clonotype has at least ten counts. Antigen: not known. Whole-study findings and limits: Most expanded clonotypes from thyroid (those above 0.001 frequency) were also found in blood.

The sequencing sample was made of peripheral blood. This rearrangement joins TRBV12-3 or TRBV12-4 to TRBJ1-1; D may be TRBD1 (6 bases). The TCR was taken from a woman aged 18-29 years with stable Graves' hyperthyroidism. Some clones in this sample may be carry-over from other donors' samples. The CDR3 DNA sequence: TGTGCCAGCACTTGGACAGCCACTGAAGCTTTCTTT. It encodes CASTWTATEAFF.